The 8 T cell receptor beta chains below all came from one sample that was sequenced in a study of blood T cell repertoires in COVID-19. Sequencing used immunoSEQ multiplex PCR; TCRdb keeps in-frame clones, though not all of them. This sample has 300,000 or so clones; around four fifths occur once, and the top ten carry around 4%. Sample: peripheral blood. The receptors come from a woman aged 50 to 60 with active or convalescent COVID-19.

This clone turned up a few times. The rearrangement links TRBV6-2 or TRBV6-3 to TRBJ2-4, with 9 bases that match TRBD1. V was clipped by 4 bases and J by 3 bases; unmatched bases: 13. CDR3 length equals 18 residues. CDR1 and CDR2 from the germline V gene are MNHEY and SVGEGT. CDR3 DNA sequence: TGTGCCAGCAGTTCTCACTCCGGGACAGGGAGTGGCAAAAACATTCAGTACTTC. Protein sequence: CASSSHSGTGSGKNIQYF.

The chain recombines TRBV15 with TRBJ2-3; tentatively, D is TRBD1 (6 bases). The CDR3 extends over 17 amino acids. Germline assignment: CDR1 LNHNV and CDR2 YYDKDF (reference sequence). The ends were cut back, 0 bases at V and 2 bases at J, with 15 bases in the middle. As DNA, the CDR3 is TGTGCCACCAGCAGAGACAGAGGCAGGGGTTTCACAGATACGCAGTATTTT. Translating it yields CATSRDRGRGFTDTQYF.

This clone occurred once. V usage is TRBV18 and J usage is TRBJ2-7; D perhaps matches TRBD1 (5 bases). V dropped 4 bases and J dropped 3 bases, with 10 bases sitting between them. The CDR3 is 13 amino acids. The germline CDR1 and CDR2 sequences are KGHSH and LQKENI. In DNA, the CDR3 is TGTGCCAGCTCACGTCAGGGTGGCTACGAGCAGTACTTC. Amino acids: CASSRQGGYEQYF.

This clone was recorded a few times. The rearrangement uses TRBV29-1 and TRBJ1-1; 8 nucleotides agree with TRBD1. The junction had 7 bases not matched to a gene; V was cut back by 2 bases and J by 5 bases. CDR3 length equals 14 residues. CDR1 SQVTM and CDR2 ANQGSEA come from the germline V gene. The CDR3 DNA reads TGCAGCGTTGAAAAGCAGGGGGCACGGACTGAAGCTTTCTTT. Protein sequence: CSVEKQGARTEAFF.

In DNA, the CDR3 is TGTGCCAGCAGCCTGAGGGGGGGTGACACTGAAGCTTTCTTT. Its protein is CASSLRGGDTEAFF. The chain has TRBV7-9 and TRBJ1-1, with D tentatively TRBD1 (6 bases). V was shortened by 5 bases and J by 3 bases, with 13 bases between the two germline ends. From germline, CDR1 is SEHNR and CDR2 FQNEAQ (reference sequence). The CDR3 is 14 amino acids.

As concerns this clone: Other DNA sequences in this specimen translate into the identical CDR3. This sequence joins TRBV5-1 and TRBJ2-3; D is uncertain. CDR3 length equals 14 residues. The V end lost 0 bases, the J end lost 1 base, and 6 bases lay between the germline ends. Germline loops: CDR1 SGHRS, CDR2 YFSETQ. The CDR3 DNA reads TGCGCCAGCAGCTTGGCTCGCGGCACAGATACGCAGTATTTT. Translated: CASSLARGTDTQYF.

The rearrangement uses TRBV5-1 and TRBJ2-1; 12 bases line up with TRBD2. The CDR3 length is 15 residues. Germline loops: CDR1 SGHRS, CDR2 YFSETQ. The V and J ends lost 2 bases and 6 bases, in that order; junction bases with no gene match: 3. For the CDR3, the DNA is TGCGCCAGCAGCTTCCTAGCGGGAGGGGGCAATGAGCAGTTCTTC. It translates to CASSFLAGGGNEQFF.

The chain combines TRBV28 with TRBJ2-2; D is undetermined. Germline CDR1 is MDHEN and CDR2 is SYDVKM. Trimming took 1 base from V and 4 from J, leaving 10 bases between them. The CDR3 spans 15 residues. The CDR3 region is CASSLLEVPTGELFF. In DNA, the CDR3 is TGTGCCAGCAGTTTATTAGAGGTCCCCACCGGGGAGCTGTTTTTT.